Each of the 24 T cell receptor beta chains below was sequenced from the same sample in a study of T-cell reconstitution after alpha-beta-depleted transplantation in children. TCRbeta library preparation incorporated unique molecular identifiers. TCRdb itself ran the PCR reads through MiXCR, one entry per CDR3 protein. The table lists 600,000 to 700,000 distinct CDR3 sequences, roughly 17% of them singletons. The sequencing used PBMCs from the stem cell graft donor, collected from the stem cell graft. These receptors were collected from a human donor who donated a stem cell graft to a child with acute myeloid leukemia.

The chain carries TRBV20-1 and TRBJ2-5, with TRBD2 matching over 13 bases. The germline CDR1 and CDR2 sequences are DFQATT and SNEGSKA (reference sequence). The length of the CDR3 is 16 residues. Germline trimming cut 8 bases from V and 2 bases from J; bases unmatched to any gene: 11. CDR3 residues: CSPRATSGGLQETQYF. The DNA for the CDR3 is TGCAGTCCCAGGGCGACTAGCGGGGGGCTACAAGAGACCCAGTACTTC.

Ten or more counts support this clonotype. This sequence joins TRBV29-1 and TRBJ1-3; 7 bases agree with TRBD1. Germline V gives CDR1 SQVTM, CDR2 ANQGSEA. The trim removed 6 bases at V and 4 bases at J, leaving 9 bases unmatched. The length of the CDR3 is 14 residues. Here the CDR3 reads CSVATGAKGNTIYF. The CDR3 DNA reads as TGCAGCGTAGCTACAGGGGCGAAGGGAAACACCATATATTTT. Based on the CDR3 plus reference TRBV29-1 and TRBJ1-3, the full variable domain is SAVISQKPSRDICQRGTSLTIQCQVDSQVTMMFWYRQQPGQSLTLIATANQGSEATYESGFVIDKFPISRPNLTFSTLTVSNMSPEDSSIYLCSVATGAKGNTIYFGEGSWLTVV.

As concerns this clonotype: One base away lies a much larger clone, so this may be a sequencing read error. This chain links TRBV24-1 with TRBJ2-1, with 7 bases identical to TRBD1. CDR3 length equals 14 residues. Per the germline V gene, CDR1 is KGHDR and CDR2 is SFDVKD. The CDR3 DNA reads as TGTGCCACCAGCGACAGGGCCTCCTACAATCAGCAGTTCTTC. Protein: CATSDRASYNQQFF.

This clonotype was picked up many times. The chain's CDR3 is CASSQTVGQETQYF. The CDR3 region has the DNA TGTGCCAGCAGTCAGACAGTAGGCCAAGAGACCCAGTACTTC. The chain links TRBV6-1 to TRBJ2-5; TRBD1 might be the D (5 bases). V was trimmed by 5 bases and J by 1 base, leaving 11 bases between them. Germline loops: CDR1 MNHNS, CDR2 SASEGT. This CDR3 has 14 residues.

The CDR3 loop reads CASSSLGKGDSPLHF. CDR3 coding DNA: TGTGCCAGCAGTAGCTTGGGGAAAGGTGATTCACCCCTCCACTTT. The chain joins TRBV12-3 or TRBV12-4 to TRBJ1-6; D gene uncertain. V lost 5 bases and J lost 8, with 16 bases in between. The CDR3 has 15 residues.

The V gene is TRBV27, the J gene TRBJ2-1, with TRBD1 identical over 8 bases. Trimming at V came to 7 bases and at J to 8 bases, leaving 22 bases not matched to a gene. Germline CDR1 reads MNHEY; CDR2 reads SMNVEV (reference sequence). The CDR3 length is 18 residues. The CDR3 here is CASTVAGQGGRLRDEQFF. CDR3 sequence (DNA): TGTGCCAGCACCGTAGCCGGACAGGGTGGTCGTTTGAGGGATGAGCAGTTCTTC.

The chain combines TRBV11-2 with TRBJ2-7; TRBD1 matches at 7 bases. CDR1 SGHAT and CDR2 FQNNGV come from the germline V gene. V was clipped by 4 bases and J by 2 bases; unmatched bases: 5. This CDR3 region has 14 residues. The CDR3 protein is CASSSDRVPYEQYV. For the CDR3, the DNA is TGTGCCAGCAGCTCCGACAGGGTGCCCTACGAGCAGTACGTC.

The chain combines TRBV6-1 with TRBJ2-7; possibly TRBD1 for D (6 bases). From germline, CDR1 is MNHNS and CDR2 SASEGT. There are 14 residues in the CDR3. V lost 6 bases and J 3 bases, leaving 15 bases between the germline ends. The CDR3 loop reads CASSHRDTSYEQYF. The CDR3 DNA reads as TGTGCCAGCAGCCACCGGGACACCAGCTACGAGCAGTACTTC.

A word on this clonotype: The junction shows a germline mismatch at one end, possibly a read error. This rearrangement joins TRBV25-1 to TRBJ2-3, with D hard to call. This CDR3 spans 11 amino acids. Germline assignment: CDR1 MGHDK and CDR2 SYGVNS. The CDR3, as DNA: TGTGCCAGCAGAATCACAGATAGGCAGTATTTT. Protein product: CASRITDRQYF.

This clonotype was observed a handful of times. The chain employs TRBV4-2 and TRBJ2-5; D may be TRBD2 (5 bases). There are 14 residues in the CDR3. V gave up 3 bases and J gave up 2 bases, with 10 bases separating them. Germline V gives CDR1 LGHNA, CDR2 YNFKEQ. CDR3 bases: TGTGCCAGCAGCCAGGACTGGATGCAAGAGACCCAGTACTTC. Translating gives CASSQDWMQETQYF.

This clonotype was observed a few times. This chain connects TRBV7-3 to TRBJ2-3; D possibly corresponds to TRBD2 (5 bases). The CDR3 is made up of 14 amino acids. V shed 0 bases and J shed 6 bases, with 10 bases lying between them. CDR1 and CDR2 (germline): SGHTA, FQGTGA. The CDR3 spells CASSLTYRGDTQYF. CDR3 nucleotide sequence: TGTGCCAGCAGCTTAACGTACCGAGGGGATACGCAGTATTTT.

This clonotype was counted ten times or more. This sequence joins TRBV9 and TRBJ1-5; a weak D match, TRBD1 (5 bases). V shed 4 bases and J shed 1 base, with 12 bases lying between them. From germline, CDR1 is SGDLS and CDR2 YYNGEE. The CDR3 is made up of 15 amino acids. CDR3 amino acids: CASSPSEGSNQPQHF. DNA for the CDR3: TGTGCCAGCAGCCCCAGCGAGGGGAGCAATCAGCCCCAGCATTTT. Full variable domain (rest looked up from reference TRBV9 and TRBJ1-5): DSGVTQTPKHLITATGQRVTLRCSPRSGDLSVYWYQQSLDQGLQFLIQYYNGEERAKGNILERFSAQQFPDLHSELNLSSLELGDSALYFCASSPSEGSNQPQHFGDGTRLSIL.

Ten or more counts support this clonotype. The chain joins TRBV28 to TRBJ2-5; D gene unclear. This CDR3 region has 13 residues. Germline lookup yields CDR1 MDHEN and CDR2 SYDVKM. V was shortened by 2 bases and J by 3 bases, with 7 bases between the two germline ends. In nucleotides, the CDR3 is TGTGCCAGCAGTTTAAGGGCCGAAGAGACCCAGTACTTC. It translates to CASSLRAEETQYF.

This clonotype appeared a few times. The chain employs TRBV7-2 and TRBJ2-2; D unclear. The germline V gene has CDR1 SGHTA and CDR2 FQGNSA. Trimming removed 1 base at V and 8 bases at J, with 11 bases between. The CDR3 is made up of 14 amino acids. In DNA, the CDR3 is TGTGCCAGCAGCTTAGTAAGAAAGCCAGGGGAGCTGTTTTTT. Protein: CASSLVRKPGELFF.

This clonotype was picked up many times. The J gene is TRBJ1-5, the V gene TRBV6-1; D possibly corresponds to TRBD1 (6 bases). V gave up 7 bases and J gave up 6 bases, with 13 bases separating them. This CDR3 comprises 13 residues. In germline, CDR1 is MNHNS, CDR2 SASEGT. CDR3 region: CASTVTGSQPQHF. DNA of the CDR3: TGTGCCAGCACCGTCACAGGGAGTCAGCCCCAGCATTTT.

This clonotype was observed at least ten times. The CDR3 spells CSAPRGGQYNEQFF. In nucleotides, the CDR3 is TGCAGTGCGCCGAGGGGGGGGCAGTACAATGAGCAGTTCTTC. The chain employs TRBV20-1 and TRBJ2-1, with a possible D match to TRBD2 (7 bases). V dropped 6 bases and J dropped 4 bases, with 16 bases sitting between them. There are 14 residues in the CDR3. Per germline, CDR1 DFQATT and CDR2 SNEGSKA (reference sequence).

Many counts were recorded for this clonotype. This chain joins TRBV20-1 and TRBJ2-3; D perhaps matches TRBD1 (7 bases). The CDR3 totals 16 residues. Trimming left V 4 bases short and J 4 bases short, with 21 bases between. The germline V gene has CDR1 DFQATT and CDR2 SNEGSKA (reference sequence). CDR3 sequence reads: CSATAGRGGVADTQYF. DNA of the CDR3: TGCAGTGCTACCGCGGGGAGAGGGGGCGTCGCAGATACGCAGTATTTT.

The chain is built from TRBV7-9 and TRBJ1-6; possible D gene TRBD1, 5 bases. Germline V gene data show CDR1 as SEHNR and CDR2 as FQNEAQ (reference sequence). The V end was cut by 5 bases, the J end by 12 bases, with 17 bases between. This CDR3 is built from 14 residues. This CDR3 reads CASSPAVGREPLHF. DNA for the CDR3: TGTGCCAGCAGCCCAGCCGTGGGGCGAGAACCCCTCCACTTT.

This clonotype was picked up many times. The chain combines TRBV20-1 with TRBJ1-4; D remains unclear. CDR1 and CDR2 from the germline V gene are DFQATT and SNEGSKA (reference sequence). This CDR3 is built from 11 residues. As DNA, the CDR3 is TGCGGAAAAGCAACTAATGAAAAACTGTTTTTT. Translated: CGKATNEKLFF.

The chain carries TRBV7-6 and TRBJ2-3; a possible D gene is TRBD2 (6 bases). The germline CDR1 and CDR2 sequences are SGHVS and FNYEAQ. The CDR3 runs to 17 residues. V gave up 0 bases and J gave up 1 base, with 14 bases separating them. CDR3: CASSLAWRGAGTDTQYF. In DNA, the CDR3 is TGTGCCAGCAGCTTAGCATGGCGGGGTGCTGGCACAGATACGCAGTATTTT.

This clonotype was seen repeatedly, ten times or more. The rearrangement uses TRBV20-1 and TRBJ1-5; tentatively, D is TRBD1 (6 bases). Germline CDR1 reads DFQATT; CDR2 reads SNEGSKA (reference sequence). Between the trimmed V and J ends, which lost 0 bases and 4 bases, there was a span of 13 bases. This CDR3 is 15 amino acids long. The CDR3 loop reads CSARDQTGQNQPQHF. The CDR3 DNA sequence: TGCAGTGCTAGAGATCAGACAGGCCAAAATCAGCCCCAGCATTTT.

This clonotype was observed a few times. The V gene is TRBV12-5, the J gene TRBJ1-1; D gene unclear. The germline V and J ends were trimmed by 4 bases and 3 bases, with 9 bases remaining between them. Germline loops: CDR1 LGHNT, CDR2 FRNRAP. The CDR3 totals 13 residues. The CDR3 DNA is TGTGCTAGTGGTTCGGCGTTGGACACTGAAGCTTTCTTT. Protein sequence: CASGSALDTEAFF.

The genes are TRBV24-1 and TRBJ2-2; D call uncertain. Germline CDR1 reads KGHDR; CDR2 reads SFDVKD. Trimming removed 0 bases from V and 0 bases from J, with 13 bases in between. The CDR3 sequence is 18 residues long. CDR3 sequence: CATSDLFYQDPNTGELFF. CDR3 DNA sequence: TGTGCCACCAGTGATTTGTTTTATCAGGACCCGAACACCGGGGAGCTGTTTTTT.

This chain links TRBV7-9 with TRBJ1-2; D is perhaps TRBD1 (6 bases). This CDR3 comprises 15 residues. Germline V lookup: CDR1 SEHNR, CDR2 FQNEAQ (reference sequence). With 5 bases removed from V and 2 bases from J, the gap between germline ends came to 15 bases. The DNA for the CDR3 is TGTGCCAGCAGCAAAGGGGGGGGGCCCAACTATGGCTACACCTTC. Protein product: CASSKGGGPNYGYTF.